These T cell receptor beta chains were read from a single sample in a study of post-analysis software for immune sequencing data. Each CDR3 protein is one row after TCRdb ran MiXCR on the PCR reads. Of fewer than 850,000 distinct CDR3 sequences listed, roughly 30% are singletons. Input material: blood. The receptors come from a girl aged 5-17 years with multiple sclerosis. CDR3s include the opening cysteine and the closing phenylalanine or tryptophan. The order of the fields is J gene, V gene, D gene, clone size, CDR3 DNA, CDR3 protein. A D gene is named only where the DNA matches it firmly. The listing skips clone size in some rows; elsewhere it reads once, few, many or a size class.

TRBJ1-2 | TRBV27 | TRBD1 | few | TGTGCCAGCAGTCCCCCGGGACAGGGGAAAGGCTACACCTTC | CASSPPGQGKGYTF
TRBJ2-7 | TRBV5-5 | - | - | TGTGCCAGCAGCAGCCCAGCCCGCGAGCAGTACTTC | CASSSPAREQYF
TRBJ2-5 | TRBV6-5 | - | - | TGTGCCAGCGGCGGGGTCCAAGAGACCCAGTACTTC | CASGGVQETQYF
TRBJ2-1 | TRBV27 | - | few | TGTGCCAGCAGTTTATCACGTCAGGATGAGCAGTTCTTC | CASSLSRQDEQFF
TRBJ2-1 | TRBV14 | - | - | TGTGCCAGCAGCCAAGATGGAGGGAATGAGCAGTTCTTC | CASSQDGGNEQFF
TRBJ2-1 | TRBV4-1 | TRBD2 | many | TGCGCCAGCAGCCAAGTCCTCCTAGCGGGAGTTACGTTCTTC | CASSQVLLAGVTFF
TRBJ1-1 | TRBV6-5 | - | - | TGTGCCAGCAGCCACGCCCAGGGTGAAGCTTTCTTT | CASSHAQGEAFF
TRBJ2-3 | TRBV10-3 | - | - | TGTGCCATCAGTGAGTCGACTCGGGTTTCAGATACGCAGTATTTT | CAISESTRVSDTQYF
TRBJ2-2 | TRBV20-1 | TRBD2 | - | TGCAGTGCTAGATGGGGACTAGCCCCGAACACCGGGGAGCTGTTTTTT | CSARWGLAPNTGELFF
TRBJ1-5 | TRBV29-1 | TRBD1 | few | TGCAGCTGCTCCGGGACAGGGGCGGTATATAGCAATCAGCCCCAGCATTTT | CSCSGTGAVYSNQPQHF
TRBJ2-2 | TRBV6-1 | - | - | TGTGCCAGCAGTGGGGAATTACAGTCCACCGGGGAGCTGTTTTTT | CASSGELQSTGELFF
TRBJ2-3 | TRBV5-1 | TRBD2 | few | TGCGCCGGAAGCGGGGGATCTAGCACAGATACGCAGTATTTT | CAGSGGSSTDTQYF
TRBJ2-7 | TRBV7-2 | TRBD2 | - | TGTGCCAGCAGCGCATCTAGCGGGGCGGCTGGTGCTGAGCAGTACTTC | CASSASSGAAGAEQYF
TRBJ2-5 | TRBV24-1 | - | few | TGTGCCACCAGTGATTCCACACAGCGACAAGAGACCCAGTACTTC | CATSDSTQRQETQYF
TRBJ2-1 | TRBV4-3 | TRBD2 | - | TGCGCCAGCAGCCAAGAGGGACTAGCGACGGAGGATGAGCAGTTCTTC | CASSQEGLATEDEQFF
TRBJ2-3 | TRBV20-1 | - | few | TGCAGTGCTATTGTCACGCGGGGCAGATTCACAGATACGCAGTATTTT | CSAIVTRGRFTDTQYF
TRBJ1-2 | TRBV4-2 | - | - | TGTGCCAGCAGCCAAGGTTCGGACTATGGCTACACCTTC | CASSQGSDYGYTF
TRBJ2-5 | TRBV28 | - | few | TGTGCCAGCAGGTCGGGTAACCGGGAGACCCAGTACTTC | CASRSGNRETQYF
TRBJ1-2 | TRBV7-2 | TRBD1 | few | TGTGCCAGCAGCTCCCCCGGGACAGGCACGAATGGCTACACCTTC | CASSSPGTGTNGYTF
TRBJ2-4 | TRBV12-3/TRBV12-4 | - | few | TGTGCCAGCAGGGGAGGGACAGTTGCCATAGCCAAAAACATTCAGTACTTC | CASRGGTVAIAKNIQYF
TRBJ2-3 | TRBV29-1 | - | many | TGCAGCGCCCCCTCGGGACAAGGAGATACGCAGTATTTT | CSAPSGQGDTQYF
TRBJ2-1 | TRBV5-1 | - | few | TGCGCCAGCAGCCCCGGAGGGGGCTCTAACAATGAGCAGTTCTTC | CASSPGGGSNNEQFF
TRBJ1-5 | TRBV28 | TRBD1 | - | TGTGCCAGCAGTTTACTTCTGGGACAGGGGAATCAGCCCCAGCATTTT | CASSLLLGQGNQPQHF
TRBJ2-5 | TRBV12-5 | TRBD1 | - | TGTGCTAGTGGTTACCCGGAGACAGGGGGCGAGGAGACCCAGTACTTC | CASGYPETGGEETQYF
TRBJ2-7 | TRBV28 | TRBD2 | few | TGTGCCAGCAGTTTCGGGGGACTAGACTACGAGCAGTACTTC | CASSFGGLDYEQYF
TRBJ1-5 | TRBV27 | TRBD1 | - | TGTGCCAGCGCCCGCCAGACACAGGGGTCGGGTCAGCCCCAGCATTTT | CASARQTQGSGQPQHF
TRBJ1-5 | TRBV10-3 | - | few | TGTGCCATCAGTGAGGACAGGCAGGCTCAGCCCCAGCATTTT | CAISEDRQAQPQHF